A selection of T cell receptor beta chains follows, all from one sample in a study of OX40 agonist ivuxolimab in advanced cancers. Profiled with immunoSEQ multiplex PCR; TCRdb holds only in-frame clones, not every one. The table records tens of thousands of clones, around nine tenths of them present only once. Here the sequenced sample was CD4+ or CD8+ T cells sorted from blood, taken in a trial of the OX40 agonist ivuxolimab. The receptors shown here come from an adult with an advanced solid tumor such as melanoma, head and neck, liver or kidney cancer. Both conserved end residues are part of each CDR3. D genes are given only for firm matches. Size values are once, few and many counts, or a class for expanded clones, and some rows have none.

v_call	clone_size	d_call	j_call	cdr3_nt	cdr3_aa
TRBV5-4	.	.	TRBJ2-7	TGTGCCAGCAGCCGAGGGAGTCGGGGATCCTACGAGCAGTACTTC	CASSRGSRGSYEQYF
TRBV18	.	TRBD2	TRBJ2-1	TGTGCCAGCTCACCCCCTACCAGCGGGGGGGTGGTGTTCTTC	CASSPPTSGGVVFF
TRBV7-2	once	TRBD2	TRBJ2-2	TGTGCCAGCAGCTTAGCGCGGGGGGGTGCCACCGGGGAGCTGTTTTTT	CASSLARGGATGELFF
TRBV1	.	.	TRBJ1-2	TGCACGATTGGTCCTAACTATGGCGACACCTTC	CTIGPNYGDTF
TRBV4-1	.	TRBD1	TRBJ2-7	TGCGCCAGCAGCCGCGGTCAGGGGGCTCCCTACGAGCAGTACTTC	CASSRGQGAPYEQYF
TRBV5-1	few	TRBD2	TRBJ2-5	TGCGCCAGCAGCTTGGGGGCTAGCGGGGGTCAAGAGACCCAGTACTTC	CASSLGASGGQETQYF
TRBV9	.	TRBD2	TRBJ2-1	TGTGCCAGCAGCGTAGGGTTATGGCGGGAGGACAATGAGCAGTTCTTC	CASSVGLWREDNEQFF
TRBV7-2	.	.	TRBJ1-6	TGTGCCAGCAGCTTGCTAGGGACCCGGGATAGTTCACCCCTCCACTTT	CASSLLGTRDSSPLHF
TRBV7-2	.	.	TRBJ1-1	TGTGCCAGCAGCTCCCAGGGAAACACTGAAGCTTTCTTT	CASSSQGNTEAFF
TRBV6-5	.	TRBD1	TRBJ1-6	TGTGCCAGCAGTTTGGGACAGTTTAATTCACCCCTCCACTTT	CASSLGQFNSPLHF
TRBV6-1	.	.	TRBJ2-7	TGTGCCAGCAGTGAGGACCTCGAGCAGTACTTC	CASSEDLEQYF
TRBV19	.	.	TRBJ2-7	TGTGCCAGTAAGAGACAGGAGAGCTCCTACGAGCAGTACTTC	CASKRQESSYEQYF
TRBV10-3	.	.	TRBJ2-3	TGTGCCTCGGGGCTCGGGGGCAAGGGGGATACGCAGTATTTT	CASGLGGKGDTQYF
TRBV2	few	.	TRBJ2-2	TGTGCCAGCAGTGTCGCTTACGGGACCGGGGAGCTGTTTTTT	CASSVAYGTGELFF
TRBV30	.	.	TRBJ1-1	TGTGCCTGGAGTCCCGGACGTCTGAACACTGAAGCTTTCTTT	CAWSPGRLNTEAFF
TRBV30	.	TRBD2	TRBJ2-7	TGTGCCTGGGGACTGAGCGGGGGTTTAAACAAGCAGTACTTC	CAWGLSGGLNKQYF
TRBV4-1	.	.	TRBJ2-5	TGCGCCAGCAGCCAAGAGGCGGAAGGGACCCAGTACTTC	CASSQEAEGTQYF
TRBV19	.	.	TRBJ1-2	TGTGCCAGTAGGGACACAGGCCAGCTCTATGGCTACACCTTC	CASRDTGQLYGYTF
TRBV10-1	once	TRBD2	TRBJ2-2	TGCGCCAGCTCACGGGGGGGTACGAACACCGGGGAGCTGTTTTTT	CASSRGGTNTGELFF
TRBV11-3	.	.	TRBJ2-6	TGTGCCAGCAGCTTAGGGGGGATTGGGGCCAACGTCCTGACTTTC	CASSLGGIGANVLTF
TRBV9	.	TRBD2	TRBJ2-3	TGTGCCAGCAGCGTCGGGGGGGGGCCCGGCACAGATACGCAGTATTTT	CASSVGGGPGTDTQYF
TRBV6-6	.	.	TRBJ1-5	TGTGCCAGCAGGGTAGGGGATAATCAGCCCCAGCATTTT	CASRVGDNQPQHF
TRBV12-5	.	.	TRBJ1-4	TGTGCTAGTGGTTTGGGCGCCAGGGGAGCCGGTGAAAAACTGTTTTTT	CASGLGARGAGEKLFF
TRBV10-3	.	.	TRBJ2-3	TGTGCCATCAGTGCACGCGAGGGAAGGGATACGCAGTATTTT	CAISAREGRDTQYF
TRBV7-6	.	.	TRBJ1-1	TGTGCCAGCAGTCGTAGGACGATGAACACTGAAGCTTTCTTT	CASSRRTMNTEAFF
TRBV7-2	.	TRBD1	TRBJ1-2	TGTGCCAGCAGCCCCGGGACAGAGTATGGCTACACCTTC	CASSPGTEYGYTF
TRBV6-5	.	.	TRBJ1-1	TGTGCCAGCAACCCCCACCTGAGGGGCGCCACTGAAGCTTTCTTT	CASNPHLRGATEAFF
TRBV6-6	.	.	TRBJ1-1	TGTGCCAGCAGTTACGGGGACCGGAACACTGAAGCTTTCTTT	CASSYGDRNTEAFF
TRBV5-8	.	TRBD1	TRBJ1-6	TGTGCCAGCAGCTTTACAGGGGGAAGTTCACCCCTCCACTTT	CASSFTGGSSPLHF
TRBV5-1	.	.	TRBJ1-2	TGCGCCAGCAGCTTGGGGAGGACCTCTAACTATGGCTACACCTTC	CASSLGRTSNYGYTF
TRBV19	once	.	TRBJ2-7	TGTGCCAGTAGTGCGGGTTCCTACGAGCAGTACTTC	CASSAGSYEQYF
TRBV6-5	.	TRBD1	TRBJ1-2	TGTGCCAGCACCACAGGGGGGCAGGGGAACTATGGCTACACCTTC	CASTTGGQGNYGYTF
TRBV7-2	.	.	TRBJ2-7	TGTGCCAGCAGCCCGGCCGGGTACGAGCAGTACTTC	CASSPAGYEQYF
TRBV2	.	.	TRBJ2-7	TGTGCCAGCAGTGGGGGGCTCGGGGGTCAATACGAGCAGTACTTC	CASSGGLGGQYEQYF
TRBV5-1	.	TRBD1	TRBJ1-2	TGCGCCAGCAGCTCCAGGGGGGCTAACTATGGCTACACCTTC	CASSSRGANYGYTF
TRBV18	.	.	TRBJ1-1	TGTGCCAGCTCACCATTTAATGGCGGGGACGAAGCTTTCTTT	CASSPFNGGDEAFF
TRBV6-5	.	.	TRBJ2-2	TGTGCCAGTCGACAGGACCCGAACACCGGGGAGCTGTTTTTT	CASRQDPNTGELFF
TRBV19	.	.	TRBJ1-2	TGTGCCAGTAGTATTGGAGGTGGAGGCTTTAACTATGGCTACACCTTC	CASSIGGGGFNYGYTF
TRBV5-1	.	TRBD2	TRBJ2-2	TGCGCCAGCAGTCAGGGAGGGAGAGCCGGGGAGCTGTTTTTT	CASSQGGRAGELFF
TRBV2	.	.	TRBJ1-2	TGTGCCAGCGAAAGGCCAGGGGTGGTCTACACCTTC	CASERPGVVYTF
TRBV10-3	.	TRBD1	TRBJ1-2	TGTGCCATCAGTGGGCCCTCCAGGGACAGGGGAGTCTATGGCTACACCTTC	CAISGPSRDRGVYGYTF
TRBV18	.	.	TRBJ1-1	TGTGCCAGCTCACCTATGGCCCGATCCGCTGAAGCTTTCTTT	CASSPMARSAEAFF
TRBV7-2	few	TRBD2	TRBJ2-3	TGTGCCAGCAGCCCGGGACTAACCCCTGCTACGCAGTATTTT	CASSPGLTPATQYF
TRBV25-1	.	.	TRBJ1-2	TGTGCCAGCAGTGCAAAACAGAAGTCCTATGGCTACACCTTC	CASSAKQKSYGYTF
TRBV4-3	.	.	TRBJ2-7	TGCGCCAGCAGCCAAGAATGGCGGCCCCGCGACGAGCAGTACTTC	CASSQEWRPRDEQYF
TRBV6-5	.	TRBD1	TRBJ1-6	TGTGCCAGCAGTTACTCGACAGGGTGGAATTCACCCCTCCACTTT	CASSYSTGWNSPLHF
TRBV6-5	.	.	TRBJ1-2	TGTGCCAGCAGTTACATCTCAACAGGGATGCCTTATGGCTACACCTTC	CASSYISTGMPYGYTF
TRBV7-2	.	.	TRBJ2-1	TGTGCCAGCGGGAGGACCTACAATGAGCAGTTCTTC	CASGRTYNEQFF
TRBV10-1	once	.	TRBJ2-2	TGCGCCAGCAGTCGACAGGGGAGGGACACCGGGGAGCTGTTTTTT	CASSRQGRDTGELFF
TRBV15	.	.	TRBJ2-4	TGTGCCACCAGCAGACCGATGAGACTCACTAACTACATTCAGTACTTC	CATSRPMRLTNYIQYF
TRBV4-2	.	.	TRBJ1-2	TGTGCCAGCAGCCAAGATAGGGGTCAACTTGGTGGCTACACCTTC	CASSQDRGQLGGYTF
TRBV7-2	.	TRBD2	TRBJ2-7	TGTGCCAGCACAACCGGGACTAGCGATCGCGAGCAGTACTTC	CASTTGTSDREQYF
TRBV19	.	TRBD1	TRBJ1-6	TGTGCCAGTAGTCCCCGGGACAGGGGGGAGCGTAATTCACCCCTCCACTTT	CASSPRDRGERNSPLHF
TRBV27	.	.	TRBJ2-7	TGTGCCAGCAGTCAAAAGGACCAGGACTACGAGCAGTACTTC	CASSQKDQDYEQYF
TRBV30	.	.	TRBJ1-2	TGTGCCTGGAGTAGGGAGAGGGGCTACACCTTC	CAWSRERGYTF